This TCR beta chain was captured in a study of cytomegalovirus exposure and HLA in healthy donors. The germline gives CDR1 SGHRS, CDR2 YFSETQ. V lost 4 bases and J 1 base, leaving 14 bases between the germline ends. There are 15 residues in the CDR3. PCR primers comprised 60 Vbeta and 13 Jbeta primers. Some clones are missing from TCRdb's copy, which holds only in-frame ones; the method was immunoSEQ multiplex PCR. This table has more than 80,000 clones, just over 70% appearing once. Source material: PBMCs. This sequence was found in a boy between 10 and 17 years old in good health and CMV-seronegative. The rearrangement links TRBV5-1 to TRBJ2-5, with D possibly matching TRBD2 (7 bases). CDR3 bases: TGCGCCAGCAGCCCCTTCGGGGGGCCCCAAGAGACCCAGTACTTC. It codes for CASSPFGGPQETQYF.